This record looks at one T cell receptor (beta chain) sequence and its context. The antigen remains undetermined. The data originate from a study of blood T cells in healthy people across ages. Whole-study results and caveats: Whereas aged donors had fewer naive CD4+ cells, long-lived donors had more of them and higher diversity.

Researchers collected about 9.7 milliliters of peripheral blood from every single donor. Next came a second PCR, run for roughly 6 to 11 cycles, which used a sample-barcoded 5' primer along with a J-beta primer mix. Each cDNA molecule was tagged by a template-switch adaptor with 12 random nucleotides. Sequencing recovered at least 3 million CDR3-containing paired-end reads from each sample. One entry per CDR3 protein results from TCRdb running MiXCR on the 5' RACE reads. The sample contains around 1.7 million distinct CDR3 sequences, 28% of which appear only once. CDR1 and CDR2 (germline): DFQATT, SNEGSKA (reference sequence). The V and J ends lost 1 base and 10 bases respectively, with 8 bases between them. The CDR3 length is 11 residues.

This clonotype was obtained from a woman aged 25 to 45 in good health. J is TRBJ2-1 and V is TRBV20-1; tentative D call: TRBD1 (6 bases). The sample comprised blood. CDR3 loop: CSARADREQFF. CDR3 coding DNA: TGCAGTGCTAGAGCAGACAGGGAGCAGTTCTTC.